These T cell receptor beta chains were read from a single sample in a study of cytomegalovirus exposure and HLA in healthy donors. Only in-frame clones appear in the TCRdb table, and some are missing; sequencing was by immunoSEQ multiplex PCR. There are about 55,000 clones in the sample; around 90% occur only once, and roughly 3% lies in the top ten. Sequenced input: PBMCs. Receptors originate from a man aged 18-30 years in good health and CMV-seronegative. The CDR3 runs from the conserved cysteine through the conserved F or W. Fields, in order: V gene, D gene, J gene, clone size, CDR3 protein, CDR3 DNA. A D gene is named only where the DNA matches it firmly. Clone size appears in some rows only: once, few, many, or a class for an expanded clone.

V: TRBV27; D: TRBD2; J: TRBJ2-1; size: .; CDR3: CASSLVAGGGGDEQFF; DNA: TGTGCCAGCAGTTTGGTAGCGGGAGGTGGCGGGGATGAGCAGTTCTTC
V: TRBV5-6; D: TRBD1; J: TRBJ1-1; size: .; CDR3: CASSLIRLDRGPNTEAFF; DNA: TGTGCCAGCAGCTTAATACGATTGGACAGGGGCCCGAACACTGAAGCTTTCTTT
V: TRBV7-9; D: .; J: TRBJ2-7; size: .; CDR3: CASSLEGGSSYEQYF; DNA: TGTGCCAGCAGCTTAGAAGGGGGAAGCTCCTACGAGCAGTACTTC
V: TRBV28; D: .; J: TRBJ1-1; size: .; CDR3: CASTITGKAFF; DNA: TGTGCCAGCACGATCACGGGTAAAGCTTTCTTT
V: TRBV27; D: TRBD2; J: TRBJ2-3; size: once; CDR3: CASSIKGGSGTDTQYF; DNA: TGTGCCAGCAGTATCAAGGGAGGGTCAGGCACAGATACGCAGTATTTT
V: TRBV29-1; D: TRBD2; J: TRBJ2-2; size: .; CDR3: CSATGTSGRGNTGELFF; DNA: TGCAGCGCTACCGGGACTAGCGGGAGGGGGAATACCGGGGAGCTGTTTTTT
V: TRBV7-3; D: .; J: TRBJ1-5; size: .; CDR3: CASSLSGDQPQHF; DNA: TGTGCCAGCAGCTTATCCGGGGATCAGCCCCAGCATTTT
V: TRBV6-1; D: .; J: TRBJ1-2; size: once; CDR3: CAAAYREDYGHTF; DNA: TGTGCCGCCGCATATCGGGAGGACTATGGCCACACCTTC
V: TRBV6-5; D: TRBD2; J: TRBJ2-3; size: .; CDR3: CASSYQERGGTDTQYF; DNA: TGTGCCAGCAGTTACCAGGAGCGGGGGGGCACAGATACGCAGTATTTT
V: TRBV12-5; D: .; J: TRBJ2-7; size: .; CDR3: CASGLLRDSYYEQYF; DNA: TGTGCTAGTGGTTTGCTAAGGGACTCCTACTACGAGCAGTACTTC
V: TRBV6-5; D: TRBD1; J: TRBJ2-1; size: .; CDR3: CASNSGGSYNEQFF; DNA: TGTGCCAGCAATTCAGGGGGCTCCTACAATGAGCAGTTCTTC
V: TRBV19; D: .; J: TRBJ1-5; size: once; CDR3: CASSVTWGGRFGQPQHF; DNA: TGTGCCAGTAGTGTAACCTGGGGGGGCAGGTTCGGTCAGCCCCAGCATTTT
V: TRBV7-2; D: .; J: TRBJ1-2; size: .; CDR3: CASSLEGDGYTF; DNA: TGTGCCAGCAGCTTAGAGGGGGATGGCTACACCTTC
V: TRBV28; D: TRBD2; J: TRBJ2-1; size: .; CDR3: CASSLAGSGAYNEQFF; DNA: TGTGCCAGCAGTCTCGCGGGCAGCGGGGCTTACAATGAGCAGTTCTTC
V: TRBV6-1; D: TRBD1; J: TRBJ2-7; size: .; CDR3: CASSDYRQGARYEQYF; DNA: TGTGCCAGCAGTGACTACCGACAGGGGGCAAGATACGAGCAGTACTTC
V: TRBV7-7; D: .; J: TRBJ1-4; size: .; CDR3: CASSQGVGRNEKLFF; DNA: TGTGCTAGCAGCCAGGGCGTTGGGCGTAATGAAAAACTGTTTTTT
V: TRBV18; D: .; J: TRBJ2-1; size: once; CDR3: CASSPSGSVAYNEQFF; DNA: TGTGCCAGCTCACCAAGTGGCAGTGTTGCTTACAATGAGCAGTTCTTC
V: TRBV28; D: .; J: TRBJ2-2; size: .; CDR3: CASSTGQIRAGELFF; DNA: TGTGCCAGCAGCACGGGACAAATACGTGCCGGGGAGCTGTTTTTT
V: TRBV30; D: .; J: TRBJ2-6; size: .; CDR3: CAWSRQAGANVLTF; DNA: TGTGCCTGGAGTAGACAGGCTGGGGCCAACGTCCTGACTTTC
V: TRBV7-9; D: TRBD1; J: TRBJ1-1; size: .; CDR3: CASSSRDRGLNTEAFF; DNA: TGTGCCAGCAGCTCCCGGGACAGGGGTTTGAACACTGAAGCTTTCTTT
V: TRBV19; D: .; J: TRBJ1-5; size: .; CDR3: CASSKNRADQPQHF; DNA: TGTGCCAGTAGTAAAAACAGGGCGGATCAGCCCCAGCATTTT
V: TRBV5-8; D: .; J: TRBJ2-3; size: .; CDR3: CASGYWGGTDTQYF; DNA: TGTGCCAGCGGATATTGGGGCGGCACAGATACGCAGTATTTT
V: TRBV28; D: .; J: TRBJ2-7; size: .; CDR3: CASSPRGAQLREQYF; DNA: TGTGCCAGCAGCCCCAGGGGGGCCCAACTCCGCGAGCAGTACTTC
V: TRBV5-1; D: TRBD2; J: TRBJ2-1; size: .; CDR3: CASSPGTSGGWGYNEQFF; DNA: TGCGCCAGCAGCCCAGGGACTAGCGGAGGCTGGGGATACAATGAGCAGTTCTTC
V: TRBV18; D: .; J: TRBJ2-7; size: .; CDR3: CASSPDRTTYEQYF; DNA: TGTGCCAGCTCACCCGACAGAACTACCTACGAGCAGTACTTC
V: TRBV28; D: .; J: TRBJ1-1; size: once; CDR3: CASRLRNTEAFF; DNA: TGTGCCAGCAGACTTAGGAACACTGAAGCTTTCTTT
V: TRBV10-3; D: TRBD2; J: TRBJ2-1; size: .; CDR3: CAISKGLAGEGGSGDNEQFF; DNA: TGTGCCATCAGCAAGGGACTAGCGGGGGAAGGGGGCTCGGGGGACAATGAGCAGTTCTTC
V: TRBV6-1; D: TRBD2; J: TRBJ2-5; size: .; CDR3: CASGPGLELQETQYF; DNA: TGTGCCAGTGGGCCGGGACTAGAACTCCAAGAGACCCAGTACTTC
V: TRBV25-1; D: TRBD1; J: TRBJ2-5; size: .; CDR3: CASSEYGTAQETQYF; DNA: TGTGCCAGCAGTGAATATGGGACAGCCCAAGAGACCCAGTACTTC
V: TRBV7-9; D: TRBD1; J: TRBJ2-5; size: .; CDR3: CASSLLGQGIGETQYF; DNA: TGTGCCAGCAGCTTATTGGGACAGGGAATCGGGGAGACCCAGTACTTC
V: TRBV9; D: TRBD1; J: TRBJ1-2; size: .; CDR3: CASSLSGTGVRAGYGYTF; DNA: TGTGCCAGCAGCTTAAGCGGGACAGGGGTGAGGGCTGGCTATGGCTACACCTTC
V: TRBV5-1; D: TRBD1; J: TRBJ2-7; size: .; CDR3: CASSSGQGSYEQYF; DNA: TGCGCCAGCAGCTCGGGACAGGGCTCCTACGAGCAGTACTTC
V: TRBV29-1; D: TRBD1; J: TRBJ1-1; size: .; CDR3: CSVGQGKTEAFF; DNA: TGCAGCGTTGGACAGGGAAAGACTGAAGCTTTCTTT
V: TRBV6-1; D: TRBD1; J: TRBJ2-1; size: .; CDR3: CASSSGQEYNEQFF; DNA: TGTGCCAGCAGTTCGGGACAGGAATACAATGAGCAGTTCTTC
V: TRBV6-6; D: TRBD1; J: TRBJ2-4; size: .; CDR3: CASSLPRGQGADIQYF; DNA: TGTGCCAGCAGCCTCCCTCGAGGACAGGGGGCCGACATTCAGTACTTC
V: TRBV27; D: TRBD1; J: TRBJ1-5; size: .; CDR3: CASSKTGVNQPQHF; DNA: TGTGCCAGCAGTAAGACAGGGGTCAATCAGCCCCAGCATTTT
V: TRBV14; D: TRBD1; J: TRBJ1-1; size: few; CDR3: CASSQIKGGSSMNTEAFF; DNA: TGTGCCAGCAGCCAAATTAAAGGGGGCTCCTCTATGAACACTGAAGCTTTCTTT
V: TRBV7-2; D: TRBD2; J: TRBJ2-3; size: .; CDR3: CASSLSGGAADTQYF; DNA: TGTGCCAGCAGCTTAAGCGGGGGGGCGGCAGATACGCAGTATTTT
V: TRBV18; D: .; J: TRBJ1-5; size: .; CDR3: CASPQGHHEEPQHF; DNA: TGTGCCAGCCCACAAGGACACCATGAGGAGCCCCAGCATTTT
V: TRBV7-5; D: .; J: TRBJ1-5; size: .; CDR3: CARSLNLRDIRKYSNQPQHF; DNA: TGTGCCAGAAGCTTGAATCTCCGGGACATTAGGAAATATAGCAATCAGCCCCAGCATTTT